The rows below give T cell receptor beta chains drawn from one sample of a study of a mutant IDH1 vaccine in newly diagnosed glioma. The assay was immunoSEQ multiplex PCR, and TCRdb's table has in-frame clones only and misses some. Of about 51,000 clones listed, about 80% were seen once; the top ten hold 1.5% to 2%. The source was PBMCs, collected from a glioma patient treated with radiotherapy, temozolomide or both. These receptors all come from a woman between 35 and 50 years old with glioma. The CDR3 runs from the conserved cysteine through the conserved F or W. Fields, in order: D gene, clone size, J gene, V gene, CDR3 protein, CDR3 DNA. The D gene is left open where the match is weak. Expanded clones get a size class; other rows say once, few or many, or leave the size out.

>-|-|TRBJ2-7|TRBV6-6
CASSYEGKNEQYF
TGTGCCAGCAGTTACGAGGGAAAGAACGAGCAGTACTTC
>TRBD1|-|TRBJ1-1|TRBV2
CASRGQENTEAFF
TGTGCCAGCAGGGGACAGGAGAACACTGAAGCTTTCTTT
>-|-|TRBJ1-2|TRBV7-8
CASSSENVYGYTF
TGTGCCAGCAGCTCCGAGAACGTCTATGGCTACACCTTC
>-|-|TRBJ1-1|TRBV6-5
CASSYGGSVNTEAFF
TGTGCCAGCAGTTACGGGGGCAGTGTGAACACTGAAGCTTTCTTT
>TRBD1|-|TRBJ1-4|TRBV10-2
CATGQGASNEKLFF
TGCGCCACGGGACAGGGGGCTTCAAATGAAAAACTGTTTTTT
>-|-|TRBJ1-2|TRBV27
CASTTGGAYGYTF
TGTGCCAGCACTACGGGAGGGGCGTATGGCTACACCTTC
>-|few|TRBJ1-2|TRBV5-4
CASSRGASYGYTF
TGTGCCAGCAGCCGGGGGGCCTCCTATGGCTACACCTTC
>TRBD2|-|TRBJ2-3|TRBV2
CASRLAVSTDTQYF
TGTGCCAGTCGACTAGCGGTTAGCACAGATACGCAGTATTTT
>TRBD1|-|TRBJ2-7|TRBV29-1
CSVATTGVEQYF
TGCAGCGTTGCAACGACAGGGGTCGAGCAGTACTTC
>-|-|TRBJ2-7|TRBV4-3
CASSQETGVSGMGYEQYF
TGCGCCAGCAGCCAAGAGACAGGAGTATCGGGTATGGGATACGAGCAGTACTTC
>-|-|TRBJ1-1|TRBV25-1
CASRRLDLNTEAFF
TGTGCCAGCAGGCGCCTGGACCTGAACACTGAAGCTTTCTTT
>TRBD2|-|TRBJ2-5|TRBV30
CAWKGLAGGETQYF
TGTGCCTGGAAAGGACTAGCGGGGGGAGAGACCCAGTACTTC
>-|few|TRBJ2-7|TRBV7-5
CARSLIPDRSYEQYF
TGTGCCAGAAGCTTGATACCAGACAGGTCCTACGAGCAGTACTTC
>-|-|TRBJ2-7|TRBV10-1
CASARGGSGYEQYF
TGCGCCAGCGCCCGGGGAGGTTCAGGCTACGAGCAGTACTTC
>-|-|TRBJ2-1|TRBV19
CASRDRRVNEQFF
TGTGCCAGCCGGGACCGCCGGGTCAATGAGCAGTTCTTC
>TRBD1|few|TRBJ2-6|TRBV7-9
CASSPRTGVGNVLTF
TGTGCCAGCAGCCCCCGGACAGGGGTGGGCAACGTCCTGACTTTC
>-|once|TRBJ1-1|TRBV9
CASSVVPGAMGTEAFF
TGTGCCAGCAGCGTAGTTCCGGGGGCGATGGGGACTGAAGCTTTCTTT
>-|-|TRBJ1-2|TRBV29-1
CSVEDIGIGYGYTF
TGCAGCGTTGAAGATATAGGGATCGGCTATGGCTACACCTTC
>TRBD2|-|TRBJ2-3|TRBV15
CATSEGRERSTDTQYF
TGTGCCACCAGCGAGGGGAGGGAACGGAGCACAGATACGCAGTATTTT
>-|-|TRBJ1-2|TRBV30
CAWSPPSRKVNYGYTF
TGTGCCTGGAGTCCACCTTCACGGAAGGTGAACTATGGCTACACCTTC
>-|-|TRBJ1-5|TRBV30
CAWSGPGTSNSNQPQHF
TGTGCCTGGAGTGGCCCCGGGACATCTAATAGCAATCAGCCCCAGCATTTT
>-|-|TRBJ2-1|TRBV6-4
CASSEGSAGRDEQFF
TGTGCCAGCAGTGAAGGGTCAGCCGGGAGAGATGAGCAGTTCTTC
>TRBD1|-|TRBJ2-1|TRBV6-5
CASRAGTGWGNEQFF
TGTGCCAGCAGGGCCGGGACAGGGTGGGGGAATGAGCAGTTCTTC
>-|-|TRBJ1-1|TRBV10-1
CASSALWGGGQDTEAFF
TGCGCCAGCAGTGCCTTGTGGGGAGGGGGGCAGGACACTGAAGCTTTCTTT
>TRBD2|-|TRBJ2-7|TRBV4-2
CASSQGSGTSDYEQYF
TGTGCCAGCAGCCAAGGATCCGGGACTAGCGACTACGAGCAGTACTTC
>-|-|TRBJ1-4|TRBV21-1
CASSKEEGLVEKLFF
TGTGCCAGCAGCAAGGAGGAGGGGCTTGTTGAAAAACTGTTTTTT
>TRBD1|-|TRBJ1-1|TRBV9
CASSGARGQREGTEAFF
TGTGCCAGCAGCGGGGCACGGGGACAGCGTGAGGGGACTGAAGCTTTCTTT
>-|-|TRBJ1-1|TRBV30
CAWSRRLGDAEAFF
TGTGCCTGGAGTAGGCGTTTGGGGGACGCTGAAGCTTTCTTT
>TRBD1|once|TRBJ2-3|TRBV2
CASSSRGLGADTQYF
TGTGCCAGCAGTTCTAGGGGGCTAGGAGCAGATACGCAGTATTTT
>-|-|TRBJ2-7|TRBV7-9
CASSWGLSFEQYF
TGTGCCAGCAGCTGGGGCCTTTCGTTCGAGCAGTACTTC
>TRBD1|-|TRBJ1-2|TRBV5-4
CAISDQGAKGYTF
TGTGCCATCTCCGACCAGGGGGCGAAGGGCTACACCTTC
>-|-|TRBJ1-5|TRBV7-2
CASSLKGGSNQPQHF
TGTGCCAGCAGCTTAAAAGGGGGAAGCAATCAGCCCCAGCATTTT
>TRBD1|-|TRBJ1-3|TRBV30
CAWNRGPGNTIYF
TGTGCCTGGAACAGGGGGCCTGGAAACACCATATATTTT
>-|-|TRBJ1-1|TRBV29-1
CSANDGLNTEAFF
TGCAGCGCAAACGACGGTTTGAACACTGAAGCTTTCTTT
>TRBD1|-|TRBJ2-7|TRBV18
CASSPLGTGDAEQYF
TGTGCCAGCTCACCTCTAGGGACAGGGGATGCCGAGCAGTACTTC
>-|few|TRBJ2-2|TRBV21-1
CASSLLASANTGELFF
TGTGCCAGCAGCCTTCTCGCCAGTGCCAACACCGGGGAGCTGTTTTTT
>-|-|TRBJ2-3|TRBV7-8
CASSLAGANTDTQYF
TGTGCCAGCAGCTTAGCGGGGGCGAACACAGATACGCAGTATTTT
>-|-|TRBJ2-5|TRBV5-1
CASSQGTEETQYF
TGCGCCAGCAGCCAGGGGACCGAAGAGACCCAGTACTTC
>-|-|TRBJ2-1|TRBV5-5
CASGPTASSYNEQFF
TGTGCCAGCGGTCCTACAGCTAGCTCCTACAATGAGCAGTTCTTC
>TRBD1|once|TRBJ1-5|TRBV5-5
CASGYGGQGNQPQHF
TGTGCCAGCGGCTATGGCGGACAGGGAAATCAGCCCCAGCATTTT
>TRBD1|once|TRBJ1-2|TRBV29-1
CSGQGIGGYTF
TGCAGCGGACAGGGGATCGGTGGCTACACCTTC
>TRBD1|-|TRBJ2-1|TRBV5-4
CASSRGQGDEQFF
TGTGCCAGCAGCCGTGGACAGGGGGATGAGCAGTTCTTC
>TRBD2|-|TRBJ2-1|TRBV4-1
CASSQVGGREEIYNEQFF
TGCGCCAGCAGCCAAGTTGGAGGTCGGGAGGAGATCTACAATGAGCAGTTCTTC
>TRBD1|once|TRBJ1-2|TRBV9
CASTRDRANYGYTF
TGTGCCAGCACCCGAGACAGGGCCAACTATGGCTACACCTTC
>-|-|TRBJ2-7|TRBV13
CASSITGKPYEQYF
TGTGCCAGCAGCATTACAGGGAAACCCTACGAGCAGTACTTC
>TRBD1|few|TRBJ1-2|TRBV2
CASSLGQEGGYTF
TGTGCCAGCAGTCTGGGACAGGAGGGAGGCTACACCTTC
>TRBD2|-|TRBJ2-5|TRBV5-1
CASSPPGLAGGFIETQYF
TGCGCCAGCAGCCCCCCGGGACTAGCGGGGGGGTTCATAGAGACCCAGTACTTC